This T cell receptor beta chain appears in the sequencing data of a study of T and B cells in COVID-19 patients. Multiplex PCR with BIOMED2 TRB-A/B primer pools amplified TRB rearrangements. TCRdb used MiXCR to reprocess the multiplex PCR reads, holding one entry per CDR3 protein. The table includes 24,000 or so distinct CDR3 sequences, about 31% detected once. The germline V gene has CDR1 MNHEY and CDR2 SMNVEV (reference sequence). The CDR3 consists of 11 residues. Trimming shortened V by 10 bases and J by 5 bases, and 11 bases separated the two germline ends. From blood, roughly 250-500 ng of genomic DNA served as TRB template. This clonotype was recorded a few times.

The receptor was derived from a human donor who had recovered from COVID-19. This chain links TRBV27 with TRBJ2-5; maybe TRBD2 (6 bases). Sequences were obtained from blood. The CDR3 sequence is CATGAGETQYF. Here the CDR3 DNA reads TGTGCCACCGGCGCGGGGGAGACCCAGTACTTC.